This T cell receptor beta chain was found in a study of beta chain features in type 1 diabetes. Regarding the study as a whole: Moderately but significantly shorter TCRB CDR3s were found in Type 1 diabetes patients in all four CD4+ subsets. PCR may have favored shorter templates equally in patients and controls.

This clone has a handful of counts. The antigen is unknown. Other DNA sequences in the sample encode the same CDR3. What was sequenced were expressed TCRB transcripts, since all of the isolated RNA had been reverse transcribed. Data came from immunoSEQ multiplex PCR; TCRdb stores just in-frame clones and leaves some out. The data hold approximately 270,000 clones, with roughly an eighth observed a single time. Material: naive CD4+ T cells from blood. The receptor comes from a man younger than 45 with type 1 diabetes.

CDR3 nucleotide sequence: TGCGCCAGCAGCTCGGGACTAGCCGGCTACAATGAGCAGTTCTTC. Its protein product is CASSSGLAGYNEQFF. The chain is built from TRBV5-1 and TRBJ2-1, with 9 bases fitting TRBD2. Germline values: CDR1 SGHRS, CDR2 YFSETQ. The V and J ends lost 3 bases and 3 bases, in that order; junction bases with no gene match: 4. The CDR3 consists of 15 residues.